Listed below are T cell receptor beta chains from one sample, sequenced in a study of read filtering for tumor transcriptome and immune sequencing. TCRdb reprocessed the reads via MiXCR and lists one record per CDR3 protein. The data contain just over 14,000 distinct CDR3 sequences, 20% of them singletons. The sequenced material came from a population of CD138-negative cells sorted from bone marrow. Source of these receptors: a donor at least 40 years old with multiple myeloma. The conserved cysteine and the conserved F or W are not part of the CDR3 here. The order of the fields is V gene, CDR3 length, D gene, CDR3 protein. A D gene is named only where the DNA matches it firmly.

v_call: TRBV11-2
cdr3_length: 12
d_call: -
cdr3_aa: ASGLPRENTEAF

v_call: TRBV6-5
cdr3_length: 14
d_call: -
cdr3_aa: ASSYSIPGRGNTIY

v_call: TRBV4-1
cdr3_length: 11
d_call: -
cdr3_aa: ASSPGIVETQY

v_call: TRBV6-5
cdr3_length: 13
d_call: -
cdr3_aa: ASTRDGFEGAEAF

v_call: TRBV29-1
cdr3_length: 10
d_call: TRBD1
cdr3_aa: GVADRQETQY

v_call: TRBV5-5
cdr3_length: 13
d_call: -
cdr3_aa: ASSLGQTTAYEQY

v_call: TRBV10-2
cdr3_length: 7
d_call: -
cdr3_aa: ASIKGQY

v_call: TRBV15
cdr3_length: 10
d_call: -
cdr3_aa: ATSRDRDTQY

v_call: TRBV6-2/TRBV6-3
cdr3_length: 9
d_call: -
cdr3_aa: ATGRYNEQF

v_call: TRBV7-2
cdr3_length: 13
d_call: -
cdr3_aa: ASSPQLGTGYEQY

v_call: TRBV6-5
cdr3_length: 8
d_call: -
cdr3_aa: ASGPQPQH

v_call: TRBV5-6
cdr3_length: 12
d_call: -
cdr3_aa: ASSLHSLTDTQY

v_call: TRBV6-6
cdr3_length: 13
d_call: -
cdr3_aa: ASRGQRIAYNEQF

v_call: TRBV10-3
cdr3_length: 13
d_call: -
cdr3_aa: AISVRSSRGNEQF

v_call: TRBV18
cdr3_length: 13
d_call: TRBD1
cdr3_aa: ASSRDSRLSGELF

v_call: TRBV2
cdr3_length: 9
d_call: -
cdr3_aa: ASGRANEQF

v_call: TRBV7-3
cdr3_length: 9
d_call: -
cdr3_aa: ASSEGDQQF

v_call: TRBV6-6
cdr3_length: 15
d_call: TRBD2
cdr3_aa: TSSWTSGRVAKNIQY

v_call: TRBV20-1
cdr3_length: 11
d_call: -
cdr3_aa: SASASGANVLT

v_call: TRBV7-8
cdr3_length: 14
d_call: TRBD2
cdr3_aa: ASSLVGGGAVDTQY

v_call: TRBV19
cdr3_length: 13
d_call: -
cdr3_aa: ASSPTVPSPGEQF

v_call: TRBV5-1
cdr3_length: 11
d_call: -
cdr3_aa: ASSLDEAREQF

v_call: TRBV4-1
cdr3_length: 15
d_call: TRBD1
cdr3_aa: ASSQVGYRGSNQPQH

v_call: TRBV19
cdr3_length: 12
d_call: -
cdr3_aa: ASREVGGHQPQH

v_call: TRBV20-1
cdr3_length: 10
d_call: -
cdr3_aa: SARVDFSEQY

v_call: TRBV28
cdr3_length: 13
d_call: TRBD2
cdr3_aa: ASSPTSGNTDTQY

v_call: TRBV7-8
cdr3_length: 12
d_call: TRBD2
cdr3_aa: ASSLGLAGATQY

v_call: TRBV7-2
cdr3_length: 15
d_call: TRBD2
cdr3_aa: ASSLDAGGSSYNEQF

v_call: TRBV6-5
cdr3_length: 15
d_call: -
cdr3_aa: ASSYSTGGTEFYEQY